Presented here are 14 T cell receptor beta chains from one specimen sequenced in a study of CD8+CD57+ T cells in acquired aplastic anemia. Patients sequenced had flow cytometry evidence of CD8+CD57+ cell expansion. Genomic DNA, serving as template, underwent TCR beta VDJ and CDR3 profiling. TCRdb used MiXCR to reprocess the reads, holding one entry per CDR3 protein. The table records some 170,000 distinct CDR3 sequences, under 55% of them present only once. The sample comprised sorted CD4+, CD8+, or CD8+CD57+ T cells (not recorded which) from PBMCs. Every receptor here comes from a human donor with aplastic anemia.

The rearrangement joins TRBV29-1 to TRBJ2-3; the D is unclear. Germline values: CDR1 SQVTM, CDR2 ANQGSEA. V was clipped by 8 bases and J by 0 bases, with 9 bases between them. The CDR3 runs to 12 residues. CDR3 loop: CSRVGSTDTQYF. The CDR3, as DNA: TGCAGCAGGGTGGGGAGCACAGATACGCAGTATTTT.

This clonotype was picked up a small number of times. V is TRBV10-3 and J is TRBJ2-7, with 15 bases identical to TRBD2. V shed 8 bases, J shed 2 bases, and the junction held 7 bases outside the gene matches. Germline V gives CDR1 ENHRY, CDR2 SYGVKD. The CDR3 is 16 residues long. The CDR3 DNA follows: TGTGCCATCGCCGGGACTAGCGGGAGGACGACCTACGAGCAGTACTTC. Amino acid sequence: CAIAGTSGRTTYEQYF.

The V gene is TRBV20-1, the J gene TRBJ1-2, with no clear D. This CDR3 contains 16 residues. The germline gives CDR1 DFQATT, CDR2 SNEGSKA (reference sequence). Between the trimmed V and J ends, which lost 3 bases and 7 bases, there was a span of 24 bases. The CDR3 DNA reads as TGCAGTGCTAGTTCCTCCCTAATTCAAGTTGCGAGTGGCTACACCTTC. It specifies CSASSSLIQVASGYTF.

This CDR3 is CASSSYGVEQRGEQYF. The CDR3 DNA reads TGTGCCAGCAGCTCCTACGGTGTGGAGCAGAGGGGCGAGCAGTACTTC. The rearrangement uses TRBV9 and TRBJ2-7, with D perhaps TRBD1 or TRBD2 (5 bases each). The CDR3 contains 16 residues. With 4 bases removed from V and 6 bases from J, the gap between germline ends came to 23 bases. Germline CDR1 and CDR2: SGDLS and YYNGEE.

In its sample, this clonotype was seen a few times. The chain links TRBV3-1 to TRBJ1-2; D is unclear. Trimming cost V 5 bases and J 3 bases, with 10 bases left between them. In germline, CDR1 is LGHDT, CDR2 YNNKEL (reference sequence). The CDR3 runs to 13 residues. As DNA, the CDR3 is TGTGCCAGCAGCTCCCGGGATTACTATGGCTACACCTTC. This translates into CASSSRDYYGYTF.

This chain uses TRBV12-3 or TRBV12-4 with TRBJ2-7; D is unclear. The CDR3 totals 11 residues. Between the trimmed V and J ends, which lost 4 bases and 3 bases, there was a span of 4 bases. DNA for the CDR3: TGTGCCAGCAGTTACAACTACGAGCAGTACTTC. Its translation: CASSYNYEQYF.

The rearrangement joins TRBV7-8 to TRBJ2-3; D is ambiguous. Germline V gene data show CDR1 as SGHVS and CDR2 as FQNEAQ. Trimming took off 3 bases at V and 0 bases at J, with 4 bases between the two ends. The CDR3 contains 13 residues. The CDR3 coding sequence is TGTGCCAGCAGCTTTAGCAGCACAGATACGCAGTATTTT. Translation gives CASSFSSTDTQYF.

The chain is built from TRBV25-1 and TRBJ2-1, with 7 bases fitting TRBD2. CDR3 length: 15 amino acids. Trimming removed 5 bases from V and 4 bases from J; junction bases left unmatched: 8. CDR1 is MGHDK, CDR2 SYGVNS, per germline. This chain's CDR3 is CASSITAGAYNEQFF. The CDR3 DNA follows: TGTGCCAGCAGTATAACGGCGGGAGCTTACAATGAGCAGTTCTTC. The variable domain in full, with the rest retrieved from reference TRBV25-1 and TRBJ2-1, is EADIYQTPRYLVIGTGKKITLECSQTMGHDKMYWYQQDPGMELHLIHYSYGVNSTEKGDLSSESTVSRIRTEHFPLTLESARPSHTSQYLCASSITAGAYNEQFFGPGTRLTVL.

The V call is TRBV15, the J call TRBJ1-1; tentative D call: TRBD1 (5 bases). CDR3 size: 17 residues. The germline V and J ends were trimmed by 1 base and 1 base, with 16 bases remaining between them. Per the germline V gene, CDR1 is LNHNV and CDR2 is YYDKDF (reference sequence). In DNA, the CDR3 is TGTGCCACCAGCAGAGGGGACCAGGGAGGGCGGAACACTGAAGCTTTCTTT. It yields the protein CATSRGDQGGRNTEAFF.

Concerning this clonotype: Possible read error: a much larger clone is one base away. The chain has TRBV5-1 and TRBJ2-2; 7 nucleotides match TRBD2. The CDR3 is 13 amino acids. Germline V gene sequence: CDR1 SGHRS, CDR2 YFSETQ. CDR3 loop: CASSWGGTGEPFF. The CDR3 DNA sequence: TGCGCCAGCAGCTGGGGGGGTACCGGGGAGCCGTTTTTT.

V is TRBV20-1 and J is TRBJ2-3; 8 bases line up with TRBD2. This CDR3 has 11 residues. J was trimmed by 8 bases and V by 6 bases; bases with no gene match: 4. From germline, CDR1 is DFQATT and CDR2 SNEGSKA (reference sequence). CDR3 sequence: CSAGGGVTQYF. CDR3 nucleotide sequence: TGCAGTGCCGGGGGGGGGGTTACGCAGTATTTT.

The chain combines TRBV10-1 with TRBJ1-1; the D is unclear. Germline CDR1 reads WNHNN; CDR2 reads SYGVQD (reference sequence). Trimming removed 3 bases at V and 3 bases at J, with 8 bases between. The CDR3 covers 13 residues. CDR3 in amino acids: CASSDTFDTEAFF. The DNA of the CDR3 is TGCGCCAGCAGTGATACCTTTGACACTGAAGCTTTCTTT.

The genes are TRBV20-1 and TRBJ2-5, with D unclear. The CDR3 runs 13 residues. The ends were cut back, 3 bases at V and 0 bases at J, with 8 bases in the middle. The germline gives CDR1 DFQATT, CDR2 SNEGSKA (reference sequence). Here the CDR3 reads CSASGDYQETQYF. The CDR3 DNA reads TGCAGTGCTAGCGGAGATTACCAAGAGACCCAGTACTTC.

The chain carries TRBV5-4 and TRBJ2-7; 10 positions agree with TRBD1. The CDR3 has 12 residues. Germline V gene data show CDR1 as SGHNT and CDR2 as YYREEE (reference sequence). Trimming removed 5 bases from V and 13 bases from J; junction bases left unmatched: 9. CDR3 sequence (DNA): TGTGCCAGCAGTTTTCCGGGACAGGGGAAATACTTC. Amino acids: CASSFPGQGKYF.